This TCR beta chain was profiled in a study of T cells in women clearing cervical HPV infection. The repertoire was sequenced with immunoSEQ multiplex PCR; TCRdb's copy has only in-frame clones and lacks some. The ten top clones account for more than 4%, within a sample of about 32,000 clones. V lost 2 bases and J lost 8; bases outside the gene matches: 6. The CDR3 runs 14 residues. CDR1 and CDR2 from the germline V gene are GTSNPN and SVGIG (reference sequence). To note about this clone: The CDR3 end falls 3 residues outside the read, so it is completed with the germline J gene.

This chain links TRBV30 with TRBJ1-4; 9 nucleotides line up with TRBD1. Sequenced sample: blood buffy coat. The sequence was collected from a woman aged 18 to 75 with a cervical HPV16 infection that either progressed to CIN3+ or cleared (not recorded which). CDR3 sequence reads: CAWSTTGGREKLFF. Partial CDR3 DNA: TGTGCCTGGAGTACGACAGGGGGGAGGGAAAAA.